These 16 T cell receptor beta chains share one sample of origin, sequenced in a study of CD8 T cells in ankylosing spondylitis. Using its own MiXCR run on the 5' RACE reads, TCRdb lists one record per CDR3 protein. This sample has approximately 220,000 distinct CDR3 sequences, with approximately 10% found just once. Sequencing used blood, either unsorted or a sorted T cell fraction (not recorded which). The receptors were sampled from a male donor with ankylosing spondylitis or in good health (not recorded which).

The J gene is TRBJ2-2, the V gene TRBV12-3 or TRBV12-4, with a tentative D call TRBD1 (6 bases). V was trimmed by 8 bases and J by 8 bases, leaving 18 bases between them. The CDR3 consists of 14 residues. This CDR3 reads CASVPSGTSGELFF. The CDR3 DNA is TGTGCCAGCGTACCCTCCGGGACATCTGGGGAGCTGTTTTTT.

This clonotype has at least ten counts. V gene TRBV24-1 combines with J gene TRBJ2-2; 9 bases line up with TRBD2. Trimming at V came to 4 bases and at J to 6 bases, leaving 8 bases not matched to a gene. The CDR3 is 16 amino acids. CDR1 KGHDR and CDR2 SFDVKD come from the germline V gene. The CDR3 bases are TGTGCCACCAGTGACCTTAGCGGGGGCTATTCCGGGGAGCTGTTTTTT. This encodes CATSDLSGGYSGELFF.

Ten or more counts support this clonotype. The J gene is TRBJ1-5, the V gene TRBV12-3 or TRBV12-4; 10 nucleotides align to TRBD1. This CDR3 spans 15 amino acids. Trimming removed 7 bases from V and 5 bases from J; junction bases left unmatched: 8. CDR3 loop: CASNLGTGAYQPQHF. CDR3 in DNA: TGTGCCAGCAACCTCGGGACAGGGGCGTATCAGCCCCAGCATTTT.

In its sample, this clonotype was seen many times. This chain connects TRBV12-3 or TRBV12-4 to TRBJ1-2, with 10 bases aligning to TRBD1. This CDR3 is built from 15 residues. V shed 1 base, J shed 4 bases, and the junction held 3 bases outside the gene matches. The CDR3 DNA reads TGTGCCAGCAGTTTAGAGACAGGGGGCTCCTATGGCTACACCTTC. Protein sequence: CASSLETGGSYGYTF.

At least ten counts were recorded for this clonotype. The J gene is TRBJ1-1, the V gene TRBV7-8; 12 nucleotides align to TRBD1. CDR3 length: 16 amino acids. J was trimmed by 2 bases and V by 1 base; bases with no gene match: 2. Germline V lookup: CDR1 SGHVS, CDR2 FQNEAQ. CDR3 sequence (DNA): TGTGCCAGCAGCTTAGGGGGGACAGGGGGCAACACTGAAGCTTTCTTT. Its protein product is CASSLGGTGGNTEAFF.

Remarks on this clonotype: A much more abundant neighbour one base away suggests this may be a read error. The J gene is TRBJ2-1, the V gene TRBV18; D is ambiguous. Germline values: CDR1 KGHSH, CDR2 LQKENI. CDR3 length: 14 amino acids. Written as DNA, the CDR3 is TGTGCCGGCTCACCGTTACCGTTATACAATGAGCAGTTCTTC. Residues: CAGSPLPLYNEQFF.

This clonotype has at least ten counts. The CDR3 nucleotides are TGTGCCAGCAGCATCGGGGGGGCGCGGACAGATACGCAGTATTTT. It translates to CASSIGGARTDTQYF. V is TRBV9 and J is TRBJ2-3, with TRBD2 matching 8 bases. The CDR3 is made up of 15 amino acids. V lost 4 bases, J lost 3 bases, and 7 bases stayed unmatched. The germline gives CDR1 SGDLS, CDR2 YYNGEE.

This clonotype was picked up a small number of times. The rearrangement links TRBV9 to TRBJ2-3, with unresolved D. The V and J ends lost 5 bases and 7 bases respectively, with 11 bases between them. This CDR3 spans 12 amino acids. Looked up from germline, CDR1 is SGDLS and CDR2 is YYNGEE. The CDR3 loop reads CASRTPGNTQYF. For the CDR3, the DNA is TGTGCCAGCAGAACCCCTGGGAATACGCAGTATTTT.

This clonotype appeared many times. The chain combines TRBV20-1 with TRBJ1-6, with 8 bases fitting TRBD1. Trimming cost V 0 bases and J 8 bases; bases outside gene matches: 6. The germline V gene has CDR1 DFQATT and CDR2 SNEGSKA (reference sequence). The CDR3 runs to 15 residues. DNA of the CDR3: TGCAGTGCTAGAGATCCCCCGGGACAGGATTCACCCCTCCACTTT. Amino acids: CSARDPPGQDSPLHF.

This clonotype showed up many times. V gene TRBV9 combines with J gene TRBJ1-5; possible D gene TRBD1, 6 bases. The CDR3 is 15 residues long. Germline V gene lookup returns CDR1 SGDLS and CDR2 YYNGEE. Deletions cut 3 bases from V and 2 bases from J, with 12 bases between. CDR3 amino acids: CASSASDSRNQPQHF. CDR3 DNA sequence: TGTGCCAGCAGCGCCTCGGACAGCCGCAATCAGCCCCAGCATTTT.

Ten or more counts support this clonotype. V and J are TRBV29-1 and TRBJ2-1; D is perhaps TRBD1 (6 bases). Germline loops: CDR1 SQVTM, CDR2 ANQGSEA. V was shortened by 7 bases and J by 4 bases, with 11 bases between the two germline ends. The CDR3 spans 12 residues. The CDR3 sequence is CSEGTSYNEQFF. In DNA, the CDR3 is TGCAGCGAAGGGACATCTTACAATGAGCAGTTCTTC.

This clonotype was found many times. This chain joins TRBV5-1 and TRBJ1-6; no reliable D call. CDR3 size: 12 residues. Germline V gene sequence: CDR1 SGHRS, CDR2 YFSETQ. V lost 0 bases and J lost 7, with 2 bases in between. The CDR3 reads CASSLANSPLHF. CDR3 coding DNA: TGCGCCAGCAGCTTGGCGAATTCACCCCTCCACTTT.

This chain joins TRBV27 and TRBJ2-3, with 9 bases that match TRBD1. Germline values: CDR1 MNHEY, CDR2 SMNVEV (reference sequence). The CDR3 has 16 residues. V shed 5 bases and J 5 bases; nucleotides not matched to a gene: 11. In nucleotides, the CDR3 is TGTGCCAGCAGTCCTCGCCCGGGACAGGGTAGAGATACGCAGTATTTT. This gives the protein CASSPRPGQGRDTQYF.

In its sample, this clonotype was seen a few times. This chain connects TRBV5-1 to TRBJ2-1; D gene unclear. The CDR3 has 17 residues. Germline CDR1 and CDR2: SGHRS and YFSETQ. The V and J ends lost 2 bases and 0 bases respectively, with 15 bases between them. DNA of the CDR3: TGCGCCAGCAGCTTATCTATAAAGCCCGACTCCTACAATGAGCAGTTCTTC. Amino acid sequence: CASSLSIKPDSYNEQFF.

The chain recombines TRBV7-8 with TRBJ2-2, with 13 bases aligning to TRBD2. Germline V gene sequence: CDR1 SGHVS, CDR2 FQNEAQ. J was trimmed by 1 base and V by 4 bases; bases with no gene match: 6. The CDR3 loop spans 18 amino acids. The CDR3 nucleotides read TGTGCCAGCAGCTCCCCCCGGACTAGCGGGGGGAACACCGGGGAGCTGTTTTTT. Amino acids: CASSSPRTSGGNTGELFF.

Many counts were recorded for this clonotype. This chain links TRBV7-2 with TRBJ1-2, with 12 bases aligning to TRBD1. The ends lost 5 bases at V and 0 bases at J; junction bases unmatched: 4. The CDR3 has 16 amino acids. Per the germline V gene, CDR1 is SGHTA and CDR2 is FQGNSA. This CDR3 reads CASSPGQGATNYGYTF. The CDR3 DNA sequence: TGTGCCAGCAGCCCGGGACAGGGGGCTACTAACTATGGCTACACCTTC.